One sample yielded the 24 T cell receptor beta chains listed below, sequenced in a study of radiotherapy plus CTLA-4 blockade in lung cancer (dated by TCRdb to the late 2010s). The library was built by means of the immunoSEQ multiplex PCR assay. TCRdb obtained this table from immuneACCESS and retained in-frame rearrangements with V and J assigned. These tables miss some clones; where compared with another copy, unresolved V genes account for less than half of the shortfall, and the remainder is unexplained. The sample includes about 120,000 clones, with 85% to 90% observed a single time. In total, the top ten clones hold 6.9% of the sample. The sequences come from peripheral blood, collected from a patient treated with radiotherapy plus ipilimumab. All receptors derive from a human donor with non-small cell lung cancer that progressed on radiotherapy plus ipilimumab.

This clone was seen a few times. This rearrangement joins TRBV27 to TRBJ1-5, with no clear D. This CDR3 comprises 16 residues. Germline CDR1 and CDR2: MNHEY and SMNVEV (reference sequence). Trimming pared 4 bases from V and 0 bases from J, leaving 13 bases between. DNA of the CDR3: TGTGCCAGCAGTTCATCCTCATGGTATAGCAATCAGCCCCAGCATTTT. Translation gives CASSSSSWYSNQPQHF.

Concerning this clone: The junction shows a germline mismatch at one end, possibly a read error. The chain combines TRBV11-1 with TRBJ2-5; TRBD2 agrees at 11 bases. CDR1 and CDR2 (germline): SGHAT, FQDESV (reference sequence). This CDR3 spans 13 amino acids. The CDR3 nucleotides are TGTGCCAGCAGGTTAGCGGGAGGGGAGACCCAGTACTTC. This codes for CASRLAGGETQYF.

V usage is TRBV7-9 and J usage is TRBJ2-3; D ambiguous. V lost 6 bases to trimming and J lost 5 bases, with 9 bases between them. CDR3 size: 12 residues. Germline CDR1 is SEHNR and CDR2 is FQNEAQ (reference sequence). The DNA for the CDR3 is TGTGCCAGCAGGGTGTCGCAAGATACGCAGTATTTT. This sequence encodes CASRVSQDTQYF.

The rearrangement links TRBV27 to TRBJ2-7; TRBD2 aligns across 8 bases. The CDR3 runs 14 residues. CDR1 MNHEY and CDR2 SMNVEV come from the germline V gene (reference sequence). Trimming cost V 4 bases and J 3 bases; bases outside gene matches: 5. In DNA, the CDR3 is TGTGCCAGCAGTTCCACTAGCGGTAGCTACGAGCAGTACTTC. Its translation: CASSSTSGSYEQYF.

The table lists this clone with a count of one. The rearrangement links TRBV7-8 to TRBJ1-3; D not certain. The V and J ends lost 5 bases and 0 bases respectively, with 11 bases between them. Germline V gene sequence: CDR1 SGHVS, CDR2 FQNEAQ. The CDR3 extends over 15 amino acids. In DNA, the CDR3 is TGTGCCAGCAGCCCGCGGACGAACTCTGGAAACACCATATATTTT. It is translated as CASSPRTNSGNTIYF.

Comment on this clone: Other nucleotide sequences from this sample produce the same CDR3. V gene TRBV18 combines with J gene TRBJ1-2, with 7 bases matching TRBD1. The V gene end was trimmed by 4 bases and the J gene end by 3 bases; junction bases not matched to a gene: 2. Per germline, CDR1 KGHSH and CDR2 LQKENI. The length of the CDR3 is 13 residues. This CDR3 is CASSRGTDYGYTF. As DNA, the CDR3 is TGTGCCAGCTCACGGGGGACAGACTATGGCTACACCTTC.

This clone was observed once. The V gene is TRBV6-6, the J gene TRBJ1-4, with D uncertain. The CDR3 contains 16 residues. Trimming cost V 1 base and J 0 bases, with 9 bases left between them. Germline loops: CDR1 MNHNY, CDR2 SVGAGI (reference sequence). The CDR3 DNA follows: TGTGCCAGCAGTTACTTGGGATTCGCAACTAATGAAAAACTGTTTTTT. This gives the protein CASSYLGFATNEKLFF.

V is TRBV2 and J is TRBJ2-1; D gene unclear. Trimming cost V 8 bases and J 2 bases, with 4 bases left between them. CDR3 length: 11 residues. In germline, CDR1 is SNHLY, CDR2 FYNNEI. The CDR3 DNA reads as TGTGCCAGCCCTACCTACAATGAGCAGTTCTTC. Translated, it gives CASPTYNEQFF.

The chain is built from TRBV27 and TRBJ2-2; D is perhaps TRBD2 (5 bases). Trimming removed 3 bases from V and 3 bases from J, with 17 bases in between. The germline CDR1 and CDR2 sequences are MNHEY and SMNVEV (reference sequence). The CDR3 is 17 amino acids. The CDR3 reads CASSLGWTAADTGELFF. The CDR3 DNA is TGTGCCAGCAGTTTGGGTTGGACTGCCGCGGACACCGGGGAGCTGTTTTTT.

This chain uses TRBV11-1 with TRBJ2-3; tentative D call: TRBD2 (6 bases). The CDR3 is made up of 15 amino acids. V lost 3 bases and J 1 base, leaving 11 bases between the germline ends. In germline, CDR1 is SGHAT, CDR2 FQDESV (reference sequence). CDR3 residues: CASSFAGQGTDTQYF. The CDR3 DNA reads as TGTGCCAGCAGCTTTGCGGGGCAGGGCACAGATACGCAGTATTTT.

Here the CDR3 DNA reads TGTGCCAGCACGGCGGGAGGGAGGGAGCAGTACTTC. Protein product: CASTAGGREQYF. J is TRBJ2-7 and V is TRBV27; the match to TRBD2 covers 9 bases. Per germline, CDR1 MNHEY and CDR2 SMNVEV (reference sequence). This CDR3 region has 12 residues. Germline trimming cut 7 bases from V and 7 bases from J; bases unmatched to any gene: 5.

In its sample, this clone was seen once. The rearrangement uses TRBV6-1 and TRBJ1-5; D is unclear. The CDR3 extends over 16 amino acids. Germline values: CDR1 MNHNS, CDR2 SASEGT. The ends were cut back, 0 bases at V and 0 bases at J, with 9 bases in the middle. The CDR3 is CASSEARDLSNQPQHF. CDR3 DNA: TGTGCCAGCAGTGAAGCGAGGGATCTTAGCAATCAGCCCCAGCATTTT.

This clone was picked up one time. The chain links TRBV19 to TRBJ1-1, with 9 bases that match TRBD1. Germline V gives CDR1 LNHDA, CDR2 SQIVND (reference sequence). Trimming at V came to 5 bases and at J to 5 bases, leaving 6 bases not matched to a gene. The CDR3 has 14 residues. The CDR3 DNA sequence: TGTGCCAGTAGTTATAACAGGGGGCTTACTGAAGCTTTCTTT. Amino acids: CASSYNRGLTEAFF.

The rearrangement joins TRBV7-2 to TRBJ1-1; no firm D call. V dropped 5 bases and J dropped 1 base, with 8 bases sitting between them. The CDR3 spans 13 residues. Per germline, CDR1 SGHTA and CDR2 FQGNSA. The DNA for the CDR3 is TGTGCCAGCAGCGTACACAGGAACACTGAAGCTTTCTTT. As protein: CASSVHRNTEAFF.

This chain uses TRBV5-1 with TRBJ1-1; 8 positions agree with TRBD1. The CDR3 consists of 14 residues. In germline, CDR1 is SGHRS, CDR2 YFSETQ. The trim removed 4 bases at V and 5 bases at J, leaving 7 bases unmatched. The CDR3 DNA is TGCGCCAGCAGCCGTGGACAGGGCGGTACTGAAGCTTTCTTT. It specifies CASSRGQGGTEAFF.

The rearrangement joins TRBV6-5 to TRBJ2-2; TRBD1 agrees at 9 bases. Unmatched junction bases numbered 7, after V lost 4 bases and J lost 4 bases. Germline CDR1 MNHEY, CDR2 SVGAGI. The CDR3 contains 16 residues. CDR3 coding DNA: TGTGCCAGCAGTTTTACAGGGGGCAGAATCACCGGGGAGCTGTTTTTT. It translates to CASSFTGGRITGELFF.

The gene calls are TRBV7-2 and TRBJ2-1, with D unresolved. The CDR3 spans 17 residues. The V end lost 7 bases, the J end lost 0 bases, and 19 bases lay between the germline ends. Germline V gene data show CDR1 as SGHTA and CDR2 as FQGNSA. CDR3 region: CASTSYPPGASYNEQFF. The CDR3 coding sequence is TGTGCCAGCACCTCATACCCGCCTGGCGCCTCCTACAATGAGCAGTTCTTC.

The J gene is TRBJ1-1, the V gene TRBV6-1, with a possible D match to TRBD1 (6 bases). Germline V gene sequence: CDR1 MNHNS, CDR2 SASEGT. The CDR3 length is 14 residues. V shed 11 bases and J shed 6 bases, with 22 bases lying between them. The CDR3 DNA is TGTGCCGGCGGGATGACAGGACTGAAGGCTGAAGCTTTCTTT. Amino acid sequence: CAGGMTGLKAEAFF.

This chain links TRBV6-6 with TRBJ1-1, with D unclear. Germline V gene sequence: CDR1 MNHNY, CDR2 SVGAGI (reference sequence). The ends were cut back, 5 bases at V and 0 bases at J, with 13 bases in the middle. The CDR3 spans 15 residues. CDR3 amino acids: CASSPNSALNTEAFF. The DNA of the CDR3 is TGTGCCAGCAGTCCGAACTCGGCTTTGAACACTGAAGCTTTCTTT.

The count of this clone is one. V gene TRBV4-2 combines with J gene TRBJ2-3; the match to TRBD2 covers 7 bases. The length of the CDR3 is 17 residues. Germline CDR1 LGHNA, CDR2 YNFKEQ. Trimming removed 4 bases from V and 4 bases from J; junction bases left unmatched: 14. The CDR3: CASSPREAGRQSDTQYF. Here the CDR3 DNA reads TGTGCCAGCAGCCCCCGGGAAGCGGGAAGGCAGTCAGATACGCAGTATTTT.

The chain is built from TRBV7-9 and TRBJ1-2, with D uncertain. Looked up from germline, CDR1 is SEHNR and CDR2 is FQNEAQ (reference sequence). V shed 1 base and J shed 3 bases, with 15 bases lying between them. The CDR3 loop spans 16 amino acids. The CDR3 sequence is CASSLEASRSHYGYTF. Written as DNA, the CDR3 is TGTGCCAGCAGCTTAGAGGCCAGCCGCTCCCACTATGGCTACACCTTC.

The rearrangement joins TRBV27 to TRBJ1-5, with TRBD1 matching over 7 bases. Germline V lookup: CDR1 MNHEY, CDR2 SMNVEV (reference sequence). The V segment lost 7 bases and the J segment 9 bases; nucleotides outside the gene matches: 12. The CDR3 has 14 residues. CDR3: CASTTNRGSGPQHF. For the CDR3, the DNA is TGTGCCAGCACCACAAACAGGGGATCAGGGCCCCAGCATTTT.

The chain links TRBV5-1 to TRBJ2-2; a weak D match, TRBD2 (6 bases). The CDR3 runs 13 residues. V dropped 7 bases and J dropped 4 bases, with 11 bases sitting between them. Germline values: CDR1 SGHRS, CDR2 YFSETQ. In nucleotides, the CDR3 is TGCGCCAGCGGGAGGTCCGCCACCGGGGAGCTGTTTTTT. Translation gives CASGRSATGELFF.

The rearrangement joins TRBV11-3 to TRBJ2-5; D unresolved. The CDR3 has 15 residues. The ends were cut back, 5 bases at V and 4 bases at J, with 17 bases in the middle. Looked up from germline, CDR1 is SGHNT and CDR2 is YENEEA. The CDR3 is CASSTSPFRGETQYF. Written as DNA, the CDR3 is TGTGCCAGCAGCACCAGTCCTTTTAGAGGAGAGACCCAGTACTTC. Using reference TRBV11-3 and TRBJ2-5 for the parts outside the CDR3, the full variable domain is EAGVVQSPRYKIIEKKQPVAFWCNPISGHNTLYWYLQNLGQGPELLIRYENEEAVDDSQLPKDRFSAERLKGVDSTLKIQPAELGDSAVYLCASSTSPFRGETQYFGPGTRLLVL.